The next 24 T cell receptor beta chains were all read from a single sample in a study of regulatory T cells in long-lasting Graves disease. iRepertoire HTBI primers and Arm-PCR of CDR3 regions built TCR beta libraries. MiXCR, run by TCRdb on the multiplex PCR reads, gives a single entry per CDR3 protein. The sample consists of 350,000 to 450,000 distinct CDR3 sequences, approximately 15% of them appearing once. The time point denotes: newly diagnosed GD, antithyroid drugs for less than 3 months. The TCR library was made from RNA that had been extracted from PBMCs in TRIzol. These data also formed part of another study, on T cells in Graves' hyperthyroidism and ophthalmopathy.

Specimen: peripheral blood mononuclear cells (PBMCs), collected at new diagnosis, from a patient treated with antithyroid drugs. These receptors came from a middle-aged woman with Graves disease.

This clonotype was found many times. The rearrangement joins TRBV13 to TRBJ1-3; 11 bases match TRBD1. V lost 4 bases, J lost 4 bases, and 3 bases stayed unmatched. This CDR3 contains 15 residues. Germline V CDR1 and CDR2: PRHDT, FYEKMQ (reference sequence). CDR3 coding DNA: TGTGCCAGCAGCTCGGACAGGGGGCGAGGAAACACCATATATTTT. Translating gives CASSSDRGRGNTIYF.

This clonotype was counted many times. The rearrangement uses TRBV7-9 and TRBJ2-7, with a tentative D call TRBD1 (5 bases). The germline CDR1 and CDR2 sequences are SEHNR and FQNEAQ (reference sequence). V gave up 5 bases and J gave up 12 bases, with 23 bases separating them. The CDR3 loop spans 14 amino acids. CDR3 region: CASSPGGRQGPLYF. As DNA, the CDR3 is TGTGCCAGCAGCCCCGGTGGGCGCCAGGGCCCTCTGTACTTC.

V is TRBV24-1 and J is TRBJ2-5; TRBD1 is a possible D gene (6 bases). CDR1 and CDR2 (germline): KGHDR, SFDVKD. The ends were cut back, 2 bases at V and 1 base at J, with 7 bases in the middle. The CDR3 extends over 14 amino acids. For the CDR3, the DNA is TGTGCCACCAGTGATTCGGACAGCCAAGAGACCCAGTACTTC. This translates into CATSDSDSQETQYF.

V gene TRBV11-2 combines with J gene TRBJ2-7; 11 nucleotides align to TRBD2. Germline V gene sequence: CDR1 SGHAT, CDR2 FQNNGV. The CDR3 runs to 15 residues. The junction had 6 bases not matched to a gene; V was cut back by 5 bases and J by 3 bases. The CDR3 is CASSPSGTSGYEQYF. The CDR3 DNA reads TGTGCCAGCAGCCCCAGTGGGACTAGCGGCTACGAGCAGTACTTC.

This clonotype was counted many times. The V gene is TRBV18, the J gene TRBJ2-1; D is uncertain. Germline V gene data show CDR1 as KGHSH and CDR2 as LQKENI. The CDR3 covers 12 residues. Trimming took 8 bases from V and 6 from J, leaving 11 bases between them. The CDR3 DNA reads TGTGCCAGCAGCCCTCGTAGCAATGAGCAGTTCTTC. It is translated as CASSPRSNEQFF.

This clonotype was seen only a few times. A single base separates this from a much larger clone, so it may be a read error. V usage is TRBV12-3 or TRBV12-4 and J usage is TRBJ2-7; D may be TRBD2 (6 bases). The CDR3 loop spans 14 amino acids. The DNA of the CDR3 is TGTGCCAGCAGTTTAGACGGGGACTCAATCGAGCAGTGCTTC. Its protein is CASSLDGDSIEQCF.

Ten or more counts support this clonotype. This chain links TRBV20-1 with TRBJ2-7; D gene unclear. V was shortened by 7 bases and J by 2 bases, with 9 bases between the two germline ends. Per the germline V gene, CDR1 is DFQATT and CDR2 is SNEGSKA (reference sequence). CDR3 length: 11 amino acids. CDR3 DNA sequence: TGCAGTGGACTGAATACCTACGAGCAGTACTTC. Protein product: CSGLNTYEQYF.

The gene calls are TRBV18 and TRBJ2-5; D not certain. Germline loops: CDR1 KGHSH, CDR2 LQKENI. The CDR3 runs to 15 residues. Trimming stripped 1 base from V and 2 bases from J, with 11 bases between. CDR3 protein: CASSPRLASQETQYF. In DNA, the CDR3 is TGTGCCAGCTCACCACGGTTAGCAAGTCAAGAGACCCAGTACTTC.

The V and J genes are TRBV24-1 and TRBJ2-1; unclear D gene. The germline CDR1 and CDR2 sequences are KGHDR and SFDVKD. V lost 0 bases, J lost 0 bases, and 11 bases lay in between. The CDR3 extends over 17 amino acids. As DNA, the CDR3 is TGTGCCACCAGTGATTTGTCGGCCTCTAGCTCCTACAATGAGCAGTTCTTC. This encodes CATSDLSASSSYNEQFF.

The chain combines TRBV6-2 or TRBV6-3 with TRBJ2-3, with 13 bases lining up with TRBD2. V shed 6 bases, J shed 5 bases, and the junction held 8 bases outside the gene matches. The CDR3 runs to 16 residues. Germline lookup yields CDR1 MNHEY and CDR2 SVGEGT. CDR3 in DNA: TGTGCCAGCAGCCGAGGACTAGCGGGAGCGCAAGATACGCAGTATTTT. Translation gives CASSRGLAGAQDTQYF.

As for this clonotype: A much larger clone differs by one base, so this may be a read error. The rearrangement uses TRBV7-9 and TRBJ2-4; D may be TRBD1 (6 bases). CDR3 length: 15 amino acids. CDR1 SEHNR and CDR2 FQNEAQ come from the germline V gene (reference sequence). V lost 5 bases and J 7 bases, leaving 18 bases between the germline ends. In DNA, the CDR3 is TGTGCCAGCAGCCCAGAGGGGGTTTCTCGGAACATTCAGTACTTC. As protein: CASSPEGVSRNIQYF.

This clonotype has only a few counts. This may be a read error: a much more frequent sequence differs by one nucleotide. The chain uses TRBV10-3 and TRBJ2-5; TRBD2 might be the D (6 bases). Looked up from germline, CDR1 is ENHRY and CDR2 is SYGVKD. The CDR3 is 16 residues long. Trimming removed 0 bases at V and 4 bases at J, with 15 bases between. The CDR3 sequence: CAISESMIFGGETQYF. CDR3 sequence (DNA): TGTGCCATCAGTGAGTCGATGATATTCGGGGGAGAGACCCAGTACTTC.

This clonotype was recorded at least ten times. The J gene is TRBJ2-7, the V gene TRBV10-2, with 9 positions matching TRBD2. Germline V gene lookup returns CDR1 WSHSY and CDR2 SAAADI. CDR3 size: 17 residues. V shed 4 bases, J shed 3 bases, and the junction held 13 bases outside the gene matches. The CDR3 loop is CASSVGGRAQRIYEQYF. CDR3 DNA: TGCGCCAGCAGTGTTGGCGGGAGGGCCCAACGGATCTACGAGCAGTACTTC.

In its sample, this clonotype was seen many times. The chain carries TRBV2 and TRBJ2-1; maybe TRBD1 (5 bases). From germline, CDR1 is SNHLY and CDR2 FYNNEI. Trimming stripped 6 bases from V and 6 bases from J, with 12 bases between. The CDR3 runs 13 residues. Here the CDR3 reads CASRGLRINEQFF. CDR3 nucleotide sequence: TGTGCCAGCAGGGGGCTTAGAATCAATGAGCAGTTCTTC.

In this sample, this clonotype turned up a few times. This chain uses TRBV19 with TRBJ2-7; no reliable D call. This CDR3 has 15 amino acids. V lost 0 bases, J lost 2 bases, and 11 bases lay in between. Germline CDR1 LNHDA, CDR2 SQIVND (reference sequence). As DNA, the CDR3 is TGTGCCAGTAGTATAGACAGCGCCTCTACCTACGAGCAGTACTTC. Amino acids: CASSIDSASTYEQYF.

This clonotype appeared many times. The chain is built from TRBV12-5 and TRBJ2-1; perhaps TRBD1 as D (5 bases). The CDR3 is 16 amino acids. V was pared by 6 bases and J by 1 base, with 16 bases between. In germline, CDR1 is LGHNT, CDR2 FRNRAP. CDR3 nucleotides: TGTGCTAGTGGCAAAAACCCCCAGGGTTCCTACAATGAGCAGTTCTTC. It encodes CASGKNPQGSYNEQFF.

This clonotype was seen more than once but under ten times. CDR3: CASSLSPVGGAGELFF. The CDR3 nucleotides read TGCGCCAGCAGCTTATCCCCAGTCGGAGGCGCCGGGGAGCTGTTTTTT. The V call is TRBV5-1, the J call TRBJ2-2; TRBD2 might be the D (5 bases). The CDR3 is 16 residues long. Germline-derived CDR1 and CDR2 are SGHRS and YFSETQ. Trimming took off 2 bases at V and 6 bases at J, with 17 bases between the two ends.

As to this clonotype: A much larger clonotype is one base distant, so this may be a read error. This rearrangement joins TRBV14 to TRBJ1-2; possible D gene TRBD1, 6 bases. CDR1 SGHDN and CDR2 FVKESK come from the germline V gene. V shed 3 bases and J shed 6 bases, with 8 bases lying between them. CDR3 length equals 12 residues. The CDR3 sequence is CASSHAGDGYTF. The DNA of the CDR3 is TGTGCCAGCAGCCACGCAGGGGATGGCTACACCTTC.

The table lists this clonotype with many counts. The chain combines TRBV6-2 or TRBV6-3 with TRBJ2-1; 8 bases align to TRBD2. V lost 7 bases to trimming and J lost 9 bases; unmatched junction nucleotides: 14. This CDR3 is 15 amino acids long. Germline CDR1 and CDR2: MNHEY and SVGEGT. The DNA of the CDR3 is TGTGCCAGCACCCAATGGAGCGGGAGCTTGAGTGAGCAGTTCTTC. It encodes CASTQWSGSLSEQFF.

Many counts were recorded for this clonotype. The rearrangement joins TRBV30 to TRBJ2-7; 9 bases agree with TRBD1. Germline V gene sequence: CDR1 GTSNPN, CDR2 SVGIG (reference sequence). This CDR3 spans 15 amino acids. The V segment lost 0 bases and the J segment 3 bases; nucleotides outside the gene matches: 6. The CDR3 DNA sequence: TGTGCCTGGAGTGTGTCGGGACAGGGACTCTACGAGCAGTACTTC. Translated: CAWSVSGQGLYEQYF.

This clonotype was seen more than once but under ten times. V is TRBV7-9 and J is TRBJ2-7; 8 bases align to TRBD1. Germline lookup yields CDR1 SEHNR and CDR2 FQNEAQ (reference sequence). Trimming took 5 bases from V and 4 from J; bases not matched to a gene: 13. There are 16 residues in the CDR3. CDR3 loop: CASSLWTRTGLYEQYF. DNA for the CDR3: TGTGCCAGCAGCCTATGGACGAGGACAGGGTTATACGAGCAGTACTTC.

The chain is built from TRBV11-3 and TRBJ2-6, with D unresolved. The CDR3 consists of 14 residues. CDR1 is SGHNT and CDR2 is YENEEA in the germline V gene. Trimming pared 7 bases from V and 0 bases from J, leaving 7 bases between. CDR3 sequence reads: CASKMDSGANVLTF. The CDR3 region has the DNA TGTGCCAGCAAAATGGACTCTGGGGCCAACGTCCTGACTTTC.

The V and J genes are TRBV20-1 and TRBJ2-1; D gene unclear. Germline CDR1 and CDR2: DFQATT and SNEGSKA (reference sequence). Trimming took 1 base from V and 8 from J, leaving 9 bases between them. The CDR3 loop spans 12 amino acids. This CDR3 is CSARGGVDEQFF. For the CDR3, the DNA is TGCAGTGCTAGAGGTGGGGTCGATGAGCAGTTCTTC.

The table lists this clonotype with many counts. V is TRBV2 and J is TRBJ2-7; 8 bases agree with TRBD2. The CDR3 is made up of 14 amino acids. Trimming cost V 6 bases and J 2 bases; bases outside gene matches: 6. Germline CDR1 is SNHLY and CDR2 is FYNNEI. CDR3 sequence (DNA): TGTGCCAGCAGCCTTGGACTAGCTCCCTACGAGCAGTACTTC. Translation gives CASSLGLAPYEQYF.